This TCR beta chain was observed in a study of T cell changes during pregnancy in multiple sclerosis. The CDR3 length is 15 residues. V lost 0 bases, J lost 6 bases, and 6 bases stayed unmatched. Germline V CDR1 and CDR2: LGHNA, YSLEER. Measured with immunoSEQ multiplex PCR; TCRdb has only the in-frame clones, and not every one. The sample lists about 73,000 clones; just over 90% were seen once. This sequence joins TRBV4-3 and TRBJ2-5; 8 nucleotides align to TRBD2. Sequenced here: peripheral blood, sampled in the second trimester of pregnancy. This clonotype originated in a female donor in good health, enrolled as a control in a pregnancy study. CDR3 sequence: CASSQDLSGGKTQYF. CDR3 nucleotides: TGCGCCAGCAGCCAAGATTTATCGGGAGGGAAGACCCAGTACTTC.